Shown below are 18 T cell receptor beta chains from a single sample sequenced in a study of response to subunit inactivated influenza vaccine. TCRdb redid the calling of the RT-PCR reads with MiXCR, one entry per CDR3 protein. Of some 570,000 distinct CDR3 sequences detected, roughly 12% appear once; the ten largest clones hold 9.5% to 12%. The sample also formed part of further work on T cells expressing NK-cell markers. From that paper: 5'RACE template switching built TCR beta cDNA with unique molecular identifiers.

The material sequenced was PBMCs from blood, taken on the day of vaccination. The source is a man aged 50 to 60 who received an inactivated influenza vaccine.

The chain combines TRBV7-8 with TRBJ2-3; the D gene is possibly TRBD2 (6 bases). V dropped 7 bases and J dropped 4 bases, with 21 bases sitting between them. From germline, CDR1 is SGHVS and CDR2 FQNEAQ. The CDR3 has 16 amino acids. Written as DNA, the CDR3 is TGTGCCAGCACCCTAGGGCGGGGACCTGCTGCAGATACGCAGTATTTT. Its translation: CASTLGRGPAADTQYF. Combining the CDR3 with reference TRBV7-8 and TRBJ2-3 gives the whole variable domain GAGVSQSPRYKVAKRGQDVALRCDPISGHVSLFWYQQALGQGPEFLTYFQNEAQLDKSGLPSDRFFAERPEGSVSTLKIQRTQQEDSAVYLCASTLGRGPAADTQYFGPGTRLTVL.

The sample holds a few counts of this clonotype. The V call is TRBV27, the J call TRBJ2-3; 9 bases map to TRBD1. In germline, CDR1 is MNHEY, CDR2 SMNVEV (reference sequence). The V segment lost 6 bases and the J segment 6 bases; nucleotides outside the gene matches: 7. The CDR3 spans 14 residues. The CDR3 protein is CASRSGQGLDTQYF. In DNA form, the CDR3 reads TGTGCCAGCAGATCGGGACAGGGTCTCGATACGCAGTATTTT.

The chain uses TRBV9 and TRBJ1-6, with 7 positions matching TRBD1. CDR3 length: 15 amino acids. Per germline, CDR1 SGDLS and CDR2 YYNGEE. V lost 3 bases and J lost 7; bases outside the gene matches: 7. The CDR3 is CASSGQGGGNSPLHF. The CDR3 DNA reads TGTGCCAGCAGCGGCCAGGGGGGGGGCAATTCACCCCTCCACTTT. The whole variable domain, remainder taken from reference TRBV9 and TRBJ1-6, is DSGVTQTPKHLITATGQRVTLRCSPRSGDLSVYWYQQSLDQGLQFLIQYYNGEERAKGNILERFSAQQFPDLHSELNLSSLELGDSALYFCASSGQGGGNSPLHFGNGTRLTVT.

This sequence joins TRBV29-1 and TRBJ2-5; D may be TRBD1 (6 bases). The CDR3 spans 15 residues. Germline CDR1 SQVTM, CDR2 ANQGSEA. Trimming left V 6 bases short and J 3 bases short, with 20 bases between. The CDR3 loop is CSVSGTGNWEETQYF. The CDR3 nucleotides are TGCAGCGTGTCCGGAACAGGGAATTGGGAAGAGACCCAGTACTTC.

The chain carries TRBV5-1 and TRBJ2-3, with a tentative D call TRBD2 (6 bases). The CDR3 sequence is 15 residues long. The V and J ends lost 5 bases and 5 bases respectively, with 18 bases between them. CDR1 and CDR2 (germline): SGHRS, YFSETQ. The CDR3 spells CASSRAGTARDTQYF. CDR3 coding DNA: TGCGCCAGCAGTCGGGCGGGGACCGCCAGAGATACGCAGTATTTT.

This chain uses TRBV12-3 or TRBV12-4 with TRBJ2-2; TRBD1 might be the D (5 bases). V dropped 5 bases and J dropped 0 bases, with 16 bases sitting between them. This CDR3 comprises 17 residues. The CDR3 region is CASSHQTVLPNTGELFF. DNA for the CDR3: TGTGCCAGCAGTCACCAGACAGTCCTCCCGAACACCGGGGAGCTGTTTTTT.

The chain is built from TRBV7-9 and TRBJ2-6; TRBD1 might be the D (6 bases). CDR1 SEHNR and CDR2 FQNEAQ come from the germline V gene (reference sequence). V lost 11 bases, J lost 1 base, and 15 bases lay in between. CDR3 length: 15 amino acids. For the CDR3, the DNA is TGTGCCGGAGACAGGCCTTCTTCTGGGGCCAACGTCCTGACTTTC. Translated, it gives CAGDRPSSGANVLTF.

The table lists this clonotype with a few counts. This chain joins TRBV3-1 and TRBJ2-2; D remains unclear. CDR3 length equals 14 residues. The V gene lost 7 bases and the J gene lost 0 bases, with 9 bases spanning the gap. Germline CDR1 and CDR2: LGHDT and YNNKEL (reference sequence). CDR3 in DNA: TGTGCCAGCACCCCGGCTGCGAACACCGGGGAGCTGTTTTTT. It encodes CASTPAANTGELFF.

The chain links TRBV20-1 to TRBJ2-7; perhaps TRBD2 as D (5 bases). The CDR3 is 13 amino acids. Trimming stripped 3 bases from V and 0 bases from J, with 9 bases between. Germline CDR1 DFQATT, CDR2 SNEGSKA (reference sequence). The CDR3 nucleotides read TGCAGTGCTAGGGAGGTGCGCTCCTACGAGCAGTACTTC. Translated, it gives CSAREVRSYEQYF.

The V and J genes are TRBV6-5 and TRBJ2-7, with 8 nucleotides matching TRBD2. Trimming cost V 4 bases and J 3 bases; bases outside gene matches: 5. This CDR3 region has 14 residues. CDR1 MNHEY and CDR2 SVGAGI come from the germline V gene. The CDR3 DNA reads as TGTGCCAGCAGTTTAGCGGGGCCTGACTACGAGCAGTACTTC. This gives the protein CASSLAGPDYEQYF.

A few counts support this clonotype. The CDR3 bases are TGCGCCAGCAGCTCGCTGGACAAATCCTACGAGCAGTACTTC. It encodes CASSSLDKSYEQYF. The chain has TRBV5-1 and TRBJ2-7; possibly TRBD1 for D (5 bases). This CDR3 region has 14 residues. V was shortened by 3 bases and J by 1 base, with 11 bases between the two germline ends. CDR1 and CDR2 from the germline V gene are SGHRS and YFSETQ.

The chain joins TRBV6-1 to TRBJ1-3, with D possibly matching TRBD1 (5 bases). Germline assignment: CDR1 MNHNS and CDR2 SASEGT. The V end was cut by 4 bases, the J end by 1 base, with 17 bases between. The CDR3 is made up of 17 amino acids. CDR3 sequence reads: CASSATVGPRSGNTIYF. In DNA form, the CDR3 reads TGTGCCAGCAGTGCTACGGTGGGACCGAGATCTGGAAACACCATATATTTT.

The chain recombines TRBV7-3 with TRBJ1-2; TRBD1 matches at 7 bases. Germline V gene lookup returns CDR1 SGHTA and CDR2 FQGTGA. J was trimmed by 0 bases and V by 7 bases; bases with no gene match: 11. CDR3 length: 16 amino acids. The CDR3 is CASTSGAGGTNYGYTF. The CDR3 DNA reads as TGTGCCAGCACCTCAGGTGCAGGGGGTACTAACTATGGCTACACCTTC.

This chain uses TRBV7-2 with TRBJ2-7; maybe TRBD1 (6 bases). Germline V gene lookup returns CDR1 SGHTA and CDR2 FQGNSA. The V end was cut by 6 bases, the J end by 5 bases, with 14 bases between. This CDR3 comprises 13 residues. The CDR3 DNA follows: TGTGCCAGCAGTGGGTGGGGGCATCACGAGCAGTACTTC. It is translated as CASSGWGHHEQYF.

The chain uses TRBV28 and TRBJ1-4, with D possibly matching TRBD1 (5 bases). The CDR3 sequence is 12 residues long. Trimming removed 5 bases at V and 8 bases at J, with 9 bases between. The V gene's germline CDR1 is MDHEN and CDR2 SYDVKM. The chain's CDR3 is CASSIYREKLFF. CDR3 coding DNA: TGTGCCAGCAGTATTTACAGGGAAAAACTGTTTTTT.

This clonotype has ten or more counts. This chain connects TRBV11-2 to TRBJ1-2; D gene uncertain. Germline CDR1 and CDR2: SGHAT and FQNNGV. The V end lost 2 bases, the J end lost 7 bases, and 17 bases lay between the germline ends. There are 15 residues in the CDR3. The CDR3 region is CASSLSDIMAGGYTF. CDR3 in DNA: TGTGCCAGCAGCTTATCCGACATTATGGCAGGTGGCTACACCTTC.

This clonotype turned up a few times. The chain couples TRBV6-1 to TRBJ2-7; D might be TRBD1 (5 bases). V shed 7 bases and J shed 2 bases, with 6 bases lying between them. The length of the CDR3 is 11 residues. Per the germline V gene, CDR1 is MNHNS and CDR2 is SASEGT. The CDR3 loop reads CASTQAYEQYF. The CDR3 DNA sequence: TGTGCCAGCACACAGGCCTACGAGCAGTACTTC.

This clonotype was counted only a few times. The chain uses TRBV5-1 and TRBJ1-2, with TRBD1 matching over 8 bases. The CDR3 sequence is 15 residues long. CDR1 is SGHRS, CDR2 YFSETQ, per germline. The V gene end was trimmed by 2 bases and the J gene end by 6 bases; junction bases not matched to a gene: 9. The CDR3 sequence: CASSLTGGESNGYTF. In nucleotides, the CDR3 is TGCGCCAGCAGCTTAACAGGGGGAGAAAGCAATGGCTACACCTTC.